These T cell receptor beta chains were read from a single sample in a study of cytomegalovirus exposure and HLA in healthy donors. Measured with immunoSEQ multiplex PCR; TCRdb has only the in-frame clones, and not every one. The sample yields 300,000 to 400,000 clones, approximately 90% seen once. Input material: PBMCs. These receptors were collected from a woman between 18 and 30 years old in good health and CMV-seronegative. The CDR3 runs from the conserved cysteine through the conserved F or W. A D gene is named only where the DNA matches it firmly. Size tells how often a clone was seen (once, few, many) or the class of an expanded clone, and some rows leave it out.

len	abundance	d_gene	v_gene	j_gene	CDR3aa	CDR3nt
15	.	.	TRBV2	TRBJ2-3	CASSEFRDVTDTQYF	TGTGCCAGCAGTGAATTTCGGGATGTCACAGATACGCAGTATTTT
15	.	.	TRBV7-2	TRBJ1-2	CASSPLLGQGYGYTF	TGTGCCAGCAGCCCTCTACTCGGGCAGGGCTATGGCTACACCTTC
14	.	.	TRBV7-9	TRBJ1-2	CASSGEVGGLGYTF	TGTGCCAGCAGCGGGGAGGTGGGAGGTCTTGGCTACACCTTC
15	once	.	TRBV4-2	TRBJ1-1	CASSQSAGDRGQAFF	TGTGCCAGCAGCCAATCAGCAGGGGACCGAGGTCAAGCTTTCTTT
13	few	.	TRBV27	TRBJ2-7	CASSPTGVSEQYF	TGTGCCAGCAGTCCGACAGGAGTAAGCGAGCAGTACTTC
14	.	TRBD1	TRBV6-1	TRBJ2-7	CASSAGDRGYEQYF	TGTGCCAGCAGTGCAGGGGACAGGGGCTACGAGCAGTACTTC
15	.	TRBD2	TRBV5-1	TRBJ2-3	CASISGGGNTDTQYF	TGCGCCAGCATCTCGGGCGGGGGTAACACAGATACGCAGTATTTT
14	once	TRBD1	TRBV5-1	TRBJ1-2	CASSRGQTNYGYTF	TGCGCCAGCAGCAGGGGACAGACGAACTATGGCTACACCTTC
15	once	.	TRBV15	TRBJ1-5	CATSTHRGSNQPQHF	TGTGCCACCAGCACACATAGAGGAAGCAATCAGCCCCAGCATTTT
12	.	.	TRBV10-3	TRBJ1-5	CAISEYNQPQHF	TGTGCCATCAGTGAATATAATCAGCCCCAGCATTTT
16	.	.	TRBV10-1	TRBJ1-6	CASSGRESSYNSPLHF	TGCGCCAGCAGTGGAAGGGAGAGCTCCTATAATTCACCCCTCCACTTT
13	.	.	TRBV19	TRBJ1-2	CASSPDSNYGYTF	TGTGCCAGTAGTCCCGACAGCAACTATGGCTACACCTTC
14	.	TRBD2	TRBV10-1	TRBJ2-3	CASKSGRGTDTQYF	TGCGCCAGCAAGAGCGGGAGGGGCACAGATACGCAGTATTTT
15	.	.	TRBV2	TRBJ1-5	CASSEVGGVNQPQHF	TGTGCCAGCAGTGAGGTGGGGGGGGTCAATCAGCCCCAGCATTTT
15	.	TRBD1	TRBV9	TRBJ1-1	CASSPRTGDVTEAFF	TGTGCCAGCAGCCCAAGGACAGGGGATGTCACTGAAGCTTTCTTT
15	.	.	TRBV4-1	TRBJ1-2	CASSPRAGGEFSYTF	TGCGCCAGCAGCCCCCGGGCGGGCGGGGAATTTAGCTACACCTTC
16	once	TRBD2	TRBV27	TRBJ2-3	CASSPLGLAGTDTQYF	TGTGCCAGCAGTCCCTTGGGACTAGCGGGCACAGATACGCAGTATTTT
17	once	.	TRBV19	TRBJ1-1	CASSIGKWEMANTEAFF	TGTGCCAGTAGTATTGGAAAGTGGGAGATGGCGAACACTGAAGCTTTCTTT
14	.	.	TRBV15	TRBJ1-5	CATSTGNRDQPQHF	TGTGCCACCAGCACAGGAAACAGGGATCAGCCCCAGCATTTT
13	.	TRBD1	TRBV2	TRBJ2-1	CASRTGGRNEQFF	TGTGCCAGCAGGACAGGGGGGCGAAATGAGCAGTTCTTC
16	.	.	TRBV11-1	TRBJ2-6	CASSLLWGTGANVLTF	TGTGCCAGCAGCTTACTCTGGGGCACTGGGGCCAACGTCCTGACTTTC
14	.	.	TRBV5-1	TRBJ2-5	CASSLAHGQETQYF	TGCGCCAGCAGCTTGGCCCACGGGCAAGAGACCCAGTACTTC
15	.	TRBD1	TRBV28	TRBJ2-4	CASSPIRGTKNIQYF	TGTGCCAGCAGTCCGATCAGGGGGACCAAAAACATTCAGTACTTC
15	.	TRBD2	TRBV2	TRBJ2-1	CASSDSSGSRNEQFF	TGTGCCAGCAGTGATAGTAGCGGGAGTCGGAATGAGCAGTTCTTC
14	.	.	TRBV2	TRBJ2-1	CARDRGIPYNEQFF	TGTGCCAGGGACAGAGGGATCCCCTACAATGAGCAGTTCTTC
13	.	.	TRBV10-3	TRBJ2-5	CAISRISQETQYF	TGTGCCATCAGCAGGATTAGCCAAGAGACCCAGTACTTC
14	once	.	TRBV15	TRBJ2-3	CATSRDGLKNTQYF	TGTGCCACCAGCAGAGATGGTCTAAAGAATACGCAGTATTTT
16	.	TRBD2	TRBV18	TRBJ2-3	CASSPLAGGQGDTQYF	TGTGCCAGCTCACCCCTAGCGGGGGGCCAGGGAGATACGCAGTATTTT
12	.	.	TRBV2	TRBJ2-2	CASSFNTGELFF	TGTGCCAGCAGCTTTAACACCGGGGAGCTGTTTTTT
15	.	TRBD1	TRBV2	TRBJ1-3	CASSPQGVAGNTIYF	TGTGCCAGCAGTCCTCAGGGGGTGGCTGGAAACACCATATATTTT
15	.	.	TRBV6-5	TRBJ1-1	CASSYSNRGLAEAFF	TGTGCCAGCAGTTACTCGAATCGGGGTCTCGCTGAAGCTTTCTTT
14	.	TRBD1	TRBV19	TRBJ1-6	CASSEINRGSPLHF	TGTGCCAGTAGTGAGATTAACAGGGGATCACCCCTCCACTTT
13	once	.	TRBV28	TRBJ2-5	CASSFVAGETQYF	TGTGCCAGCAGTTTCGTGGCGGGAGAGACCCAGTACTTC
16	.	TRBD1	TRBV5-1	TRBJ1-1	CASSLDGQGLYTEAFF	TGCGCCAGCAGCTTGGATGGACAGGGTCTGTACACTGAAGCTTTCTTT
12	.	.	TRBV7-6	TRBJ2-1	CASSLVSDEQFF	TGTGCCAGCAGCTTAGTAAGCGACGAGCAGTTCTTC
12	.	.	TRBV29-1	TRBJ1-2	CSVEEVVYGYTF	TGCAGCGTTGAAGAGGTAGTCTATGGCTACACCTTC
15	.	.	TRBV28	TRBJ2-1	CASSLSLVNYNEQFF	TGTGCCAGCAGTTTATCTCTAGTTAATTACAATGAGCAGTTCTTC
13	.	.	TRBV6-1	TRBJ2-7	CASRTTGYYEQYF	TGTGCCAGCAGGACAACAGGCTACTACGAGCAGTACTTC
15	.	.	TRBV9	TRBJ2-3	CASSVRMESQDTQYF	TGTGCCAGCAGCGTCCGAATGGAGTCACAAGATACGCAGTATTTT
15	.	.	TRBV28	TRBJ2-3	CASSPVAEWPDTQYF	TGTGCCAGCAGTCCGGTAGCGGAGTGGCCAGATACGCAGTATTTT
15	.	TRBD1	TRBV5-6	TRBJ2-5	CASRAPGGERETQYF	TGTGCCAGCAGGGCCCCAGGGGGAGAGAGAGAGACCCAGTACTTC
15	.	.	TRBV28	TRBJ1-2	CASSFGGTLNYGYTF	TGTGCCAGCAGTTTCGGGGGAACCCTTAACTATGGCTACACCTTC
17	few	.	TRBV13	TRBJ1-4	CASSLVLGAGANEKLFF	TGTGCCAGCAGCTTAGTCCTCGGTGCAGGGGCCAATGAAAAACTGTTTTTT
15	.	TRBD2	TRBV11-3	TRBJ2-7	CASSLGVAGYEEQYF	TGTGCCAGCAGCTTAGGAGTAGCGGGATATGAAGAGCAGTACTTC
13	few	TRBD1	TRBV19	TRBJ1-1	CASSIDRGSEAFF	TGTGCCAGTAGTATTGACAGGGGCTCTGAAGCTTTCTTT